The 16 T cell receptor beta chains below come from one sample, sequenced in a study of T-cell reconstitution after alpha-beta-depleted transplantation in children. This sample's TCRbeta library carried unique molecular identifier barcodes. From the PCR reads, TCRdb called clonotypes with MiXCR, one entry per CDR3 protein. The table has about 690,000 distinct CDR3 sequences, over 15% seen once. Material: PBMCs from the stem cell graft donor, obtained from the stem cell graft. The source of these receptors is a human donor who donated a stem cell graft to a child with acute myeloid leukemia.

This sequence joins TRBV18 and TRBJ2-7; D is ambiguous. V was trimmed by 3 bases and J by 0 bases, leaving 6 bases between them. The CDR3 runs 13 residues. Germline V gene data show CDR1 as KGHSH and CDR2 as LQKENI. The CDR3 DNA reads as TGTGCCAGCTCACCTCCAAGCTCCTACGAGCAGTACGTC. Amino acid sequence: CASSPPSSYEQYV.

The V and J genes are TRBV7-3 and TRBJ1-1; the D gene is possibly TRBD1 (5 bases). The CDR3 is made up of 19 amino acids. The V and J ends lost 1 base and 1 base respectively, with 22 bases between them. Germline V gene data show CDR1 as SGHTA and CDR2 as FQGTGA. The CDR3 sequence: CASSLSPGRVGDWNTEAFF. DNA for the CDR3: TGTGCCAGCAGCTTAAGCCCAGGCAGGGTGGGAGACTGGAACACTGAAGCTTTCTTT. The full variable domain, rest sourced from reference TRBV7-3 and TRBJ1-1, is GAGVSQTPSNKVTEKGKYVELRCDPISGHTALYWYRQSLGQGPEFLIYFQGTGAADDSGLPNDRFFAVRPEGSVSTLKIQRTERGDSAVYLCASSLSPGRVGDWNTEAFFGQGTRLTVV.

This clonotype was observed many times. The CDR3 DNA is TGCAGTGCTAGAGCTGACCGAAGCTCTGGAAACACCATATATTTT. Translation: CSARADRSSGNTIYF. The chain couples TRBV20-1 to TRBJ1-3; D unresolved. The CDR3 runs to 15 residues. Trimming left V 1 base short and J 0 bases short, with 10 bases between. Germline loops: CDR1 DFQATT, CDR2 SNEGSKA (reference sequence).

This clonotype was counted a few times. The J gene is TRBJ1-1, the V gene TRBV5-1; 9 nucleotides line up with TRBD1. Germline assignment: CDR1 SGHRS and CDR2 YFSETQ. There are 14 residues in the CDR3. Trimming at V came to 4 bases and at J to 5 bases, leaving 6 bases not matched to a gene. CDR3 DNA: TGCGCCAGCAGCACCGGGACAGGGTATACTGAAGCTTTCTTT. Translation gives CASSTGTGYTEAFF.

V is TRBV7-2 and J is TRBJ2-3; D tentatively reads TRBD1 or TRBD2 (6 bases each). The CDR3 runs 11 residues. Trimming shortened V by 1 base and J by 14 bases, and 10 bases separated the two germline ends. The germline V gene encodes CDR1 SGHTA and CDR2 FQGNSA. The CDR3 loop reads CASSLEGGRYF. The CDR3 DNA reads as TGTGCCAGCAGCTTAGAGGGGGGTCGGTATTTT.

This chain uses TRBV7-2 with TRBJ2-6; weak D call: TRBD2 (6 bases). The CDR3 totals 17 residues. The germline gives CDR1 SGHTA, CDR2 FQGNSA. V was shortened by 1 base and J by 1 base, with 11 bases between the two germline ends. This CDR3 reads CASSLVARGSGANVLTF. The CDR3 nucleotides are TGTGCCAGCAGCTTAGTGGCTCGGGGGTCTGGGGCCAACGTCCTGACTTTC.

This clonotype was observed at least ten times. The CDR3 DNA sequence: TGCAGTGCTAGAGGGCCGTGGGATACGCAGTATTTT. Amino acids: CSARGPWDTQYF. The rearrangement uses TRBV20-1 and TRBJ2-3; D remains unclear. This CDR3 has 12 residues. CDR1 DFQATT and CDR2 SNEGSKA come from the germline V gene (reference sequence). V was shortened by 1 base and J by 6 bases, with 8 bases between the two germline ends.

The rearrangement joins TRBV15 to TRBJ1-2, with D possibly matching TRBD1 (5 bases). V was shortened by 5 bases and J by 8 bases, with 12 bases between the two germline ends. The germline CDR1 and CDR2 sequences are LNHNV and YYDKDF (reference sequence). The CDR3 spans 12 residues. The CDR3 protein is CATSGIGTGYTF. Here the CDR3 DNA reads TGTGCCACCAGCGGGATTGGGACGGGCTACACCTTC.

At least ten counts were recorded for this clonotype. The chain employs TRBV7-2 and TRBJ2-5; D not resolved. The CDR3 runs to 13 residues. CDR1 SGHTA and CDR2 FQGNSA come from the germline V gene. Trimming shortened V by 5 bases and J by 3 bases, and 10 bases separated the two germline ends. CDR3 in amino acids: CASSLMGKETQYF. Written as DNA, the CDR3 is TGTGCCAGCAGCCTCATGGGCAAAGAGACCCAGTACTTC.

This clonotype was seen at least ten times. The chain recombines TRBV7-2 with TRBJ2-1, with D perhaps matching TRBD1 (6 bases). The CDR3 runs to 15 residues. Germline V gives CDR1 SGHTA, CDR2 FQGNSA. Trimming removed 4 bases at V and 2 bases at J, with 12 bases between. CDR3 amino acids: CASSSAGTTYNEQFF. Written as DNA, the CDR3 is TGTGCCAGCAGCTCCGCCGGGACAACCTACAATGAGCAGTTCTTC.

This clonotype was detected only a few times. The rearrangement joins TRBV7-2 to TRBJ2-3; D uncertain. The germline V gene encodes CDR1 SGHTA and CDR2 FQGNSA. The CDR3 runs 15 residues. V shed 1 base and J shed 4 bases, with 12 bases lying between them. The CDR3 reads CASSLVSSTADTQYF. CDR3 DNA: TGTGCCAGCAGCTTAGTGTCGAGTACGGCAGATACGCAGTATTTT.

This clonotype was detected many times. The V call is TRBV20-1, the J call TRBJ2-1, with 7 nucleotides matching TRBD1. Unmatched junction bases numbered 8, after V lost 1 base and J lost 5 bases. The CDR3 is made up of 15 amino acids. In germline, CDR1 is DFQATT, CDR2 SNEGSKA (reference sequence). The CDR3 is CSARVSDRRNNEQFF. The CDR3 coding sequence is TGCAGTGCTAGAGTTTCGGACAGGAGGAACAATGAGCAGTTCTTC.

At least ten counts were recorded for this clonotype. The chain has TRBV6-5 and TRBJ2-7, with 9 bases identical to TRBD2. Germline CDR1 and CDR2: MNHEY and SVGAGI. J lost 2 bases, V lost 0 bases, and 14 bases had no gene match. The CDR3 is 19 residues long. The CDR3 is CASSYSRNNASGVPYEQYF. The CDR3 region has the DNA TGTGCCAGCAGTTACTCTCGAAATAACGCTAGCGGGGTCCCCTACGAGCAGTACTTC.

CDR3 residues: CASSSDGLAKNIQYF. The CDR3 nucleotides read TGTGCCAGCAGCTCGGACGGTCTAGCCAAAAACATTCAGTACTTC. V is TRBV7-2 and J is TRBJ2-4; D ambiguous. The CDR3 loop spans 15 amino acids. Between the trimmed V and J ends, which lost 4 bases and 0 bases, there was a span of 10 bases. Per germline, CDR1 SGHTA and CDR2 FQGNSA.

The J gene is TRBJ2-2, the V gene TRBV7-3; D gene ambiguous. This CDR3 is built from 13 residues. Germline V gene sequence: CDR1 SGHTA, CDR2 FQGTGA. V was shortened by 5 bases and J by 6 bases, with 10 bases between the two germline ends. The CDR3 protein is CASSPYSAGELFF. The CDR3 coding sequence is TGTGCCAGCAGCCCGTATTCCGCCGGGGAGCTGTTTTTT. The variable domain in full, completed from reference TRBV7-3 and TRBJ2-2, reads GAGVSQTPSNKVTEKGKYVELRCDPISGHTALYWYRQSLGQGPEFLIYFQGTGAADDSGLPNDRFFAVRPEGSVSTLKIQRTERGDSAVYLCASSPYSAGELFFGEGSRLTVL.

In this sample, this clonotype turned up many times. The CDR3 loop reads CSARDGRGGYNEQFF. The CDR3 coding sequence is TGCAGTGCTAGAGATGGACGGGGGGGGTACAATGAGCAGTTCTTC. The chain recombines TRBV20-1 with TRBJ2-1; 8 bases map to TRBD2. The V and J ends lost 0 bases and 4 bases, in that order; junction bases with no gene match: 5. The CDR3 runs 15 residues. Germline CDR1 reads DFQATT; CDR2 reads SNEGSKA (reference sequence).